These 12 T cell receptor beta chains came from one sample sequenced in a study of Ad26.COV2.S vaccination and SARS-CoV-2 variants. Repertoires were generated with immunoSEQ multiplex PCR, while TCRdb's copy carries only in-frame clones and drops some. The data show approximately 340,000 clones, with approximately 90% seen just once and 3% to 5% held by the top ten. The sample here was peripheral blood, taken after recovery from COVID-19. The receptor source for this set is a human donor who had recovered from COVID-19.

The chain has TRBV6-1 and TRBJ2-5; 8 nucleotides match TRBD2. CDR3 length: 15 amino acids. Germline values: CDR1 MNHNS, CDR2 SASEGT. The J segment lost 5 bases and the V segment lost 5 bases, leaving 10 bases of the junction unmatched. This CDR3 reads CASSNVRGGQETQYF. DNA of the CDR3: TGTGCCAGCAGTAACGTACGGGGGGGCCAGGAGACCCAGTACTTC.

About this clone itself: This sample also contains other DNA sequences that code for the same CDR3. The chain has TRBV5-5 and TRBJ1-1; D not resolved. Germline CDR1 is SGHKS and CDR2 is YYEKEE (reference sequence). V lost 1 base to trimming and J lost 1 base, with 5 bases between them. CDR3 size: 13 residues. The CDR3 region has the DNA TGTGCCAGCAGCTTGCTTTGGAACACTGAAGCTTTCTTT. Protein product: CASSLLWNTEAFF.

This chain links TRBV15 with TRBJ2-7; TRBD1 matches 10 bases. This CDR3 spans 15 amino acids. With 5 bases clipped from V and 1 base from J, the junction kept 5 bases outside the gene matches. The germline V gene has CDR1 LNHNV and CDR2 YYDKDF (reference sequence). CDR3 amino acids: CATSPRDRGSYEQYF. DNA of the CDR3: TGTGCCACCAGCCCTCGGGACAGGGGTTCCTACGAGCAGTACTTC.

V gene TRBV19 combines with J gene TRBJ2-7, with 12 bases matching TRBD1. Trimming cost V 5 bases and J 5 bases; bases outside gene matches: 4. Germline V lookup: CDR1 LNHDA, CDR2 SQIVND (reference sequence). The CDR3 spans 14 residues. In nucleotides, the CDR3 is TGTGCCAGTAGTGAGGGGACAGGGGGCGACGAGCAGTACTTC. Encoded protein: CASSEGTGGDEQYF.

V usage is TRBV5-1 and J usage is TRBJ1-6; 8 bases match TRBD1. This CDR3 spans 14 amino acids. Unmatched junction bases numbered 10, after V lost 8 bases and J lost 9 bases. CDR1 and CDR2 (germline): SGHRS, YFSETQ. CDR3 sequence (DNA): TGCGCCAGGGACACGGGACAGGAGCTTTCACCCCTCCACTTT. Protein product: CARDTGQELSPLHF.

J is TRBJ2-3 and V is TRBV2; D is undetermined. The V end lost 4 bases, the J end lost 0 bases, and 11 bases lay between the germline ends. Per the germline V gene, CDR1 is SNHLY and CDR2 is FYNNEI. The CDR3 spans 15 residues. The CDR3 region has the DNA TGTGCCAGCAGTGTTGAAGGAATTAGCACAGATACGCAGTATTTT. Protein sequence: CASSVEGISTDTQYF.

Concerning this clone: A much larger clone is a single base away; this may be a read error. The V and J genes are TRBV6-5 and TRBJ2-5, with D unresolved. The germline V gene has CDR1 MNHEY and CDR2 SVGAGI. There are 12 residues in the CDR3. The V gene lost 6 bases and the J gene lost 0 bases, with 5 bases spanning the gap. CDR3 residues: CASSPDQETQYF. The CDR3 coding sequence is TGTGCCAGCAGCCCCGACCAAGAGACCCAGTACTTC.

The chain links TRBV5-1 to TRBJ2-5; 10 bases align to TRBD2. The V gene end was trimmed by 4 bases and the J gene end by 2 bases; junction bases not matched to a gene: 5. Germline values: CDR1 SGHRS, CDR2 YFSETQ. This CDR3 region has 15 residues. CDR3 coding DNA: TGCGCCAGCAGCACCGGGACTAGCGCTCAAGAGACCCAGTACTTC. Its translation is CASSTGTSAQETQYF.

The chain recombines TRBV29-1 with TRBJ1-1; the match to TRBD1 covers 7 bases. Per germline, CDR1 SQVTM and CDR2 ANQGSEA. After removal of 5 bases from V and 11 bases from J, the junction contained 14 bases not matched to a gene. The CDR3 is made up of 13 amino acids. The CDR3 DNA reads as TGCAGCGTTAAAACAGGGGCGACACTTGGGGCTTTCTTT. It translates to CSVKTGATLGAFF.

The chain employs TRBV9 and TRBJ2-5, with TRBD2 as a possible D gene (6 bases). There are 14 residues in the CDR3. The V end lost 0 bases, the J end lost 5 bases, and 11 bases lay between the germline ends. Germline loops: CDR1 SGDLS, CDR2 YYNGEE. The CDR3 region is CASSVGLAIETQYF. CDR3 DNA sequence: TGTGCCAGCAGCGTAGGGCTAGCGATCGAGACCCAGTACTTC.

This sequence joins TRBV6-5 and TRBJ1-4; D gene uncertain. CDR1 is MNHEY and CDR2 is SVGAGI in the germline V gene. This CDR3 has 12 amino acids. V dropped 6 bases and J dropped 5 bases, with 7 bases sitting between them. The CDR3 region is CASRPDNEKLFF. CDR3 bases: TGTGCCAGCAGGCCAGACAATGAAAAACTGTTTTTT.

The chain has TRBV5-6 and TRBJ1-3; maybe TRBD1 (5 bases). Germline V gene lookup returns CDR1 SGHDT and CDR2 YYEEEE. The V end lost 4 bases, the J end lost 0 bases, and 11 bases lay between the germline ends. The length of the CDR3 is 15 residues. CDR3 bases: TGTGCCAGCAGCGTATCAAGGGGCTCTGGAAACACCATATATTTT. Encoded protein: CASSVSRGSGNTIYF.